These 30 T cell receptor beta chains were all obtained from the same sample, sequenced in a study of CD8+ T cells in alopecia areata (dated by TCRdb to the late 2010s). Pooled mouse cutaneous lymph node cells were stained for CD4, CD8alpha, NKG2D, NKG2ACE and other markers, then sorted on a BD Influx. Preparation of the library involved the immunoSEQ multiplex PCR assay. RNA was extracted from all samples and reverse transcribed into cDNA, which served as template for TCR sequencing. The clones in this table, taken by TCRdb from immuneACCESS, are in-frame only. Not every clone is retained; where verified, under half of the shortfall comes from an unresolved V gene, and the cause of the rest is unknown. The table gives 15,000 to 20,000 clones for this sample, with none occurring only once. 25% to 40% of the sample is held by the ten biggest clonotypes. Sequencing was carried out using CD8+ T cells sorted from a lymph node. These receptors all come from a C3H/HeJ mouse with alopecia areata. Mice from this strain have the MHC haplotype H2-k.

Points on this clone: The listed genes are named as in mouse. The CDR3 extends 4 residues past the end of the read, so its final part is completed from the germline J gene. The chain employs TRBV19 and TRBJ1-1; the match to TRBD1 covers 9 bases. Germline V lookup: CDR1 FNHDT, CDR2 SITEND (reference sequence). This CDR3 is 13 amino acids long. Partial CDR3 DNA: TGTGCCAGCAGTATAGACAGGGGGCGA. Translation gives CASSIDRGR. The complete CDR3 protein is CASSIDRGREVFF. Drawing the rest from reference TRBV19 and TRBJ1-1, the complete variable domain is GGIITQTPKFLIGQEGQKLTLKCQQNFNHDTMYWYRQDSGKGLRLIYYSITENDLQKGDLSEGYDASREKKSSFSLTVTSAQKNEMAVFLCASSIDRGREVFFGKGTRLTVV.

This clone turned up a few times. Mouse gene names and germline throughout. CDR3 DNA (partial): TGTGCTAGCAGTAGAGGGACAAAAGAC. It translates to CASSRGTKD. The full-length CDR3 reads as CASSRGTKDTQYF. V usage is TRBV17 and J usage is TRBJ2-5; TRBD1 is a possible D gene (5 bases). The CDR3 end lies 4 residues beyond the end of the read and is filled in from the germline J gene. The CDR3 runs to 13 residues. The germline CDR1 and CDR2 sequences are MNHDT and YYDKIL.

This clone came up a few times. Here the gene names and germline are mouse. The read finishes 4 residues shy of the CDR3 end, and the germline J gene is used to complete it. The gene calls are TRBV19 and TRBJ2-3, with D unclear. Germline V gene data show CDR1 as FNHDT and CDR2 as SITEND (reference sequence). V gave up 2 bases and J gave up 0 bases, with 7 bases separating them. The CDR3 has 14 amino acids. CDR3 DNA, as far as it was read: TGTGCCAGCAGTATGGGGTTTAGTGCAGAA. Translated, it gives CASSMGFSAE. The full CDR3 protein reads CASSMGFSAETLYF.

About this clone: Gene and germline names: mouse. The read gets to within 4 residues of the CDR3 end, and the germline J gene fills in the rest. The chain carries TRBV19 and TRBJ1-1; D is perhaps TRBD1 (6 bases). V lost 0 bases and J lost 1, with 13 bases in between. This CDR3 region has 16 residues. The germline gives CDR1 FNHDT, CDR2 SITEND (reference sequence). The CDR3 is CASSIDLGHLNTEVFF. The DNA read from the CDR3 is TGTGCCAGCAGTATAGATCTGGGACACCTAAACACA.

Points on this clone: Any gene name here is a mouse gene name. The CDR3 bases that were read are TGTGCCAGCAGTGAGAGGTGGGACACA. Its translation is CASSERWDT. Given in full, the CDR3 is CASSERWDTEVFF. The chain carries TRBV13-1 and TRBJ1-1; D unclear. The CDR3 end falls 4 residues outside the read, so it is completed with the germline J gene. Per the germline V gene, CDR1 is NSHNY and CDR2 is SYGAGN. The CDR3 length is 13 residues. Trimming left V 2 bases short and J 3 bases short, with 8 bases between.

This clone was recorded a few times. Each gene name is a mouse one. The read comes to an end 4 residues before the CDR3 does, leaving the germline J gene to fill in the end. The chain links TRBV13-2 to TRBJ2-7; TRBD2 aligns across 12 bases. This CDR3 spans 14 amino acids. Germline lookup yields CDR1 NNHNN and CDR2 SYGAGS (reference sequence). Partial CDR3 DNA: TGTGCCAGCGGTACCGGACTGGGGGGGTAT. It encodes CASGTGLGGY. The entire CDR3 is CASGTGLGGYEQYF.

This clone was seen at least ten times. Germline and genes here are mouse. Partial CDR3 DNA: TGTGCCAGCAGTGCAGAAATTTCCAACGAA. It translates to CASSAEISNE. The whole CDR3 sequence is CASSAEISNERLFF. The chain couples TRBV13-3 to TRBJ1-4; D is unclear. The missing CDR3 end, 4 residues past where the read stops, is filled in from the germline J gene. V was clipped by 3 bases and J by 0 bases, with 6 bases between them. Looked up from germline, CDR1 is NNHDY and CDR2 is SYVADS. The CDR3 loop spans 14 amino acids.

This clone was seen at least ten times. Mouse gene names apply. The read terminates 4 residues before the CDR3 end, so the remaining end is supplied by the germline J gene. The chain has TRBV1 and TRBJ2-7, with 7 bases that match TRBD1. This CDR3 has 13 amino acids. The germline gives CDR1 NSQYPW, CDR2 LRSPGD (reference sequence). The junction had 3 bases not matched to a gene; V was cut back by 5 bases and J by 2 bases. The CDR3 loop is CTCSTDRAYEQYF. The sequenced CDR3 bases are TGCACCTGCAGTACCGACAGGGCCTAT.

This clone came up a few times. These gene names are mouse names. Coverage ceases 4 residues before the CDR3 finishes, and the germline J gene fills in the end. The V gene is TRBV13-1, the J gene TRBJ2-5; D remains ambiguous. Trimming left V 2 bases short and J 0 bases short, with 4 bases between. Germline V gene sequence: CDR1 NSHNY, CDR2 SYGAGN. The CDR3 is 13 amino acids. The CDR3 protein is CASSERNQDTQYF. The DNA read from the CDR3 is TGTGCCAGCAGTGAGAGGAACCAAGAC.

This clone was seen at least ten times. Gene names are the mouse ones. The CDR3 end lies 4 residues beyond the end of the read and is filled in from the germline J gene. This chain joins TRBV13-3 and TRBJ2-1; 11 bases line up with TRBD2. The CDR3 has 16 amino acids. Germline V gene data show CDR1 as NNHDY and CDR2 as SYVADS. The V and J ends lost 3 bases and 1 base, in that order; junction bases with no gene match: 3. The CDR3 loop reads CASSGDWGLNYAEQFF. Incomplete CDR3 DNA: TGTGCCAGCAGTGGGGACTGGGGGCTCAACTATGCT.

In regard to this clone: Gene labels here are mouse ones. The read terminates 4 residues ahead of where the CDR3 ends, so the germline J gene completes it. This chain joins TRBV13-3 and TRBJ2-5; 7 nucleotides align to TRBD2. Germline values: CDR1 NNHDY, CDR2 SYVADS. V lost 0 bases to trimming and J lost 3 bases; unmatched junction nucleotides: 4. CDR3 length: 15 amino acids. The chain's CDR3 is CASSDVSWGQDTQYF. The sequenced CDR3 bases are TGTGCCAGCAGTGATGTGTCCTGGGGGCAAGAC.

A word on this clone: Since a much larger clone is just one base distant, this may be a read error. The gene symbols are mouse symbols. The read falls 4 residues short of the CDR3 end, and the missing part is taken from the germline J gene. This sequence joins TRBV19 and TRBJ2-5, with a weak D call TRBD1 (6 bases). There are 13 residues in the CDR3. Per germline, CDR1 FNHDT and CDR2 SITEND (reference sequence). V dropped 4 bases and J dropped 1 base, with 7 bases sitting between them. CDR3 bases read: TGTGCCAGCAGTTACAGGGACCAAGAC. This translates into CASSYRDQD. The CDR3 in its entirety is CASSYRDQDTQYF. Full variable domain (missing parts from reference TRBV19 and TRBJ2-5): GGIITQTPKFLIGQEGQKLTLKCQQNFNHDTMYWYRQDSGKGLRLIYYSITENDLQKGDLSEGYDASREKKSSFSLTVTSAQKNEMAVFLCASSYRDQDTQYFGPGTRLLVL.

In its sample, this clone was seen many times. Gene and germline names: mouse. The CDR3 end falls 4 residues outside the read, so it is completed with the germline J gene. The same CDR3 is also encoded by other DNA sequences in this sample. V usage is TRBV1 and J usage is TRBJ2-5; TRBD2 aligns across 7 bases. CDR1 and CDR2 (germline): NSQYPW, LRSPGD (reference sequence). Germline trimming cut 3 bases from V and 3 bases from J; bases unmatched to any gene: 6. CDR3 length: 15 amino acids. The covered CDR3 bases are TGCACCTGCAGTGCCAGGCTGGGGGATCAAGAC. Protein: CTCSARLGDQD. Given in full, the CDR3 is CTCSARLGDQDTQYF.

Ten or more counts support this clone. The gene symbols are mouse symbols. Sequencing ends 4 residues short of the CDR3 end; the germline J gene provides the rest. V usage is TRBV16 and J usage is TRBJ2-5; 13 bases align to TRBD2. Germline assignment: CDR1 SGHSA and CDR2 FRNQAP. This CDR3 has 18 amino acids. V lost 1 base, J lost 1 base, and 5 bases stayed unmatched. The sequenced part of the CDR3 DNA is TGTGCAAGCAGCTTAGGGACTGGGGGGGCGAGGGACCAAGAC. Protein: CASSLGTGGARDQD. The whole CDR3 is CASSLGTGGARDQDTQYF.

This clone has a count of ten or more. The genes are named according to mouse. The read terminates 4 residues before the CDR3 end, so the remaining end is supplied by the germline J gene. The J gene is TRBJ2-1, the V gene TRBV13-3, with no clear D. Deletions cut 0 bases from V and 0 bases from J, with 13 bases between. Germline lookup yields CDR1 NNHDY and CDR2 SYVADS. This CDR3 contains 17 residues. The sequenced part of the CDR3 DNA is TGTGCCAGCAGTGATGCAGGCAGCAACAATAACTATGCT. Amino acid sequence: CASSDAGSNNNYA. In full, the CDR3 reads CASSDAGSNNNYAEQFF.

This clone was seen repeatedly, ten times or more. Here the gene names and germline are mouse. The CDR3 goes on 4 residues after the read ends, and that part is filled in from the germline J gene. The V gene is TRBV1, the J gene TRBJ2-7; perhaps TRBD1 as D (6 bases). Per germline, CDR1 NSQYPW and CDR2 LRSPGD (reference sequence). Trimming shortened V by 3 bases and J by 0 bases, and 9 bases separated the two germline ends. CDR3 length: 14 residues. CDR3 bases read: TGCACCTGCAGTGCCCCAGGGGACTCCTAT. This sequence encodes CTCSAPGDSY. The full CDR3 sequence reads CTCSAPGDSYEQYF.

This clone was detected a few times. The listed genes are named as in mouse. From the germline J gene comes the end of the CDR3, since the read stops 4 residues before it. The chain has TRBV19 and TRBJ2-1; no clear D. This CDR3 has 11 residues. CDR1 FNHDT and CDR2 SITEND come from the germline V gene (reference sequence). CDR3 bases read: TGTGCCAGCAGTATCACAGCT. Translation gives CASSITA. The entire CDR3 is CASSITAEQFF.

A few counts support this clone. Mouse germline and gene names are used. The read comes to an end 4 residues before the CDR3 does, leaving the germline J gene to fill in the end. The chain uses TRBV13-3 and TRBJ2-4, with 9 bases that match TRBD2. The V gene end was trimmed by 0 bases and the J gene end by 1 base; junction bases not matched to a gene: 0. Germline V CDR1 and CDR2: NNHDY, SYVADS. This CDR3 contains 15 residues. This CDR3 is CASSDAGGGQNTLYF. Partial CDR3 DNA: TGTGCCAGCAGTGATGCTGGGGGGGGTCAAAAC.

The sample holds many counts of this clone. Gene names refer to mouse genes. The DNA read from the CDR3 is TGTGCCAGCAGGGGGGGGGCGGATGCT. It encodes CASRGGADA. The CDR3, in full, reads CASRGGADAEQFF. The V and J genes are TRBV13-3 and TRBJ2-1, with 8 bases fitting TRBD2. The missing CDR3 end, 4 residues past where the read stops, is filled in from the germline J gene. The CDR3 consists of 13 residues. V dropped 5 bases and J dropped 5; count of bases not matched to a gene: 3. The germline V gene encodes CDR1 NNHDY and CDR2 SYVADS.

With respect to this clone: Gene names and germline refer to mouse. The CDR3 end is not reached by the read, which stops 4 residues before it; the germline J gene fills it in. The chain recombines TRBV13-3 with TRBJ2-5; tentative D call: TRBD1 (5 bases). From germline, CDR1 is NNHDY and CDR2 SYVADS. The CDR3 is 14 amino acids. V gave up 6 bases and J gave up 0 bases, with 11 bases separating them. The sequenced part of the CDR3 DNA is TGTGCCAGCAAGAGGACAATTAACCAAGAC. Translation gives CASKRTINQD. The CDR3 in its entirety is CASKRTINQDTQYF.

In regard to this clone: Genes here carry mouse names. Read coverage stops 4 residues before the CDR3 terminus; the germline J gene supplies the remainder. J is TRBJ2-7 and V is TRBV5, with 7 bases that match TRBD1. Per germline, CDR1 LGHNA and CDR2 YNLKQL (reference sequence). With 2 bases clipped from V and 3 bases from J, the junction kept 4 bases outside the gene matches. This CDR3 is built from 14 residues. The DNA read from the CDR3 is TGTGCCAGCAGCCAAAGCGGGACAGACTAT. Translating it yields CASSQSGTDY. In full, the CDR3 reads CASSQSGTDYEQYF.

This clone was observed at least ten times. Because the CDR3's place on the DNA is in doubt, the DNA is left out and the CDR3 is given as listed by TCRdb. Genes here carry mouse names. The chain links TRBV13-3 to TRBJ1-3; TRBD1 reflects the table's D call only, with no check against the DNA. CDR1 and CDR2 (germline): NNHDY, SYVADS. The CDR3 is 13 residues long, counting both termini. CDR3 amino acids: CASSDGTGWGLYF.

As regards this clone: Genes here carry mouse names. The DNA read from the CDR3 is TGTGCCAGCGGTGATGGGGGGGGA. This encodes CASGDGGG. The whole CDR3 is CASGDGGGEVFF. This chain joins TRBV13-2 and TRBJ1-1, with D maybe TRBD1 (5 bases). The sequenced fragment ends 4 residues before the CDR3 boundary, so the rest is inferred from the germline J gene. Germline V gene data show CDR1 as NNHNN and CDR2 as SYGAGS (reference sequence). The CDR3 contains 12 residues.

This clone was detected only a few times. Here the gene names and germline are mouse. The sequenced fragment ends 4 residues before the CDR3 boundary, so the rest is inferred from the germline J gene. V and J are TRBV13-1 and TRBJ1-1; D is undetermined. The CDR3 has 13 amino acids. Germline V gene sequence: CDR1 NSHNY, CDR2 SYGAGN. The CDR3 loop is CASSDAHPTEVFF. Incomplete CDR3 DNA: TGTGCCAGCAGTGATGCACATCCTACA.

This clone was detected ten times or more. Gene names follow the mouse nomenclature. Coverage ceases 4 residues before the CDR3 finishes, and the germline J gene fills in the end. The chain joins TRBV1 to TRBJ2-1; 9 bases are a match to TRBD2. This CDR3 is 16 amino acids long. V lost 0 bases to trimming and J lost 5 bases; unmatched junction nucleotides: 5. The germline V gene has CDR1 NSQYPW and CDR2 LRSPGD (reference sequence). The CDR3 region is CTCSADLAGGDAEQFF. The sequenced part of the CDR3 DNA is TGCACCTGCAGTGCAGATTTGGCTGGGGGGGATGCT.

A note on this clone: The listed genes are named as in mouse. The CDR3 end falls 4 residues outside the read, so it is completed with the germline J gene. The V gene is TRBV16, the J gene TRBJ2-1; 9 bases agree with TRBD1. After removal of 0 bases from V and 3 bases from J, the junction contained 3 bases not matched to a gene. Germline-derived CDR1 and CDR2 are SGHSA and FRNQAP. The CDR3 totals 16 residues. The CDR3 bases that were read are TGTGCAAGCAGCTTAGATGGGACAGGGCTCTATGCT. Protein sequence: CASSLDGTGLYA. The whole CDR3 reads CASSLDGTGLYAEQFF.

This clone was found a few times. Genes here carry mouse names. The read ends 4 residues early relative to the CDR3; the germline J gene fills the gap. The gene calls are TRBV1 and TRBJ1-4; D perhaps matches TRBD1 (6 bases). Trimming removed 2 bases from V and 2 bases from J, with 12 bases in between. The CDR3 length is 16 residues. CDR1 and CDR2 from the germline V gene are NSQYPW and LRSPGD (reference sequence). CDR3 DNA (partial): TGCACCTGCAGTGCAAATAGAGGACAGTCCAACGAA. Protein sequence: CTCSANRGQSNE. The full CDR3 sequence reads CTCSANRGQSNERLFF.

This clone occurred many times. The gene names here belong to mouse. The sequenced fragment ends 4 residues before the CDR3 boundary, so the rest is inferred from the germline J gene. The chain links TRBV13-3 to TRBJ2-1; 7 positions agree with TRBD2. Losses at the gene ends were 3 bases for V and 1 base for J; bases not matched to a gene: 1. In germline, CDR1 is NNHDY, CDR2 SYVADS. CDR3 size: 14 residues. The CDR3 spells CASSAWGNYAEQFF. CDR3 DNA (partial): TGTGCCAGCAGTGCCTGGGGGAACTATGCT.

This clone was seen only a few times. The listed genes are named as in mouse. The sequence runs out 4 residues before the end of the CDR3; the remainder is reconstructed from the germline J gene. The chain is built from TRBV13-3 and TRBJ2-3; 8 bases line up with TRBD2. This CDR3 is 14 amino acids long. With V trimmed by 5 bases and J by 2 bases, 4 bases remained unmatched. The V gene's germline CDR1 is NNHDY and CDR2 SYVADS. The CDR3 loop is CASRWGGNAETLYF. CDR3 bases read: TGTGCCAGCAGGTGGGGGGGTAATGCAGAA.

This clone was detected only a few times. A mismatch at residue 12 separates the TCRdb protein from the translated DNA, so the protein presented here was translated from the DNA. Germline and genes: mouse. The DNA ends 3 residues before the CDR3 does, and the rest of the CDR3 is filled in from the germline J gene. This sequence joins TRBV5 and TRBJ1-6; 7 bases are shared with TRBD1. TRBJ1-6 is placed among ORFs of uncertain function. This CDR3 region has 15 residues. Per the germline V gene, CDR1 is LGHNA and CDR2 is YNLKQL (reference sequence). The V gene end was trimmed by 4 bases and the J gene end by 4 bases; junction bases not matched to a gene: 4. The CDR3 DNA, read in part, is TGTGCCAGCAGCCCCCGACAGGGTTATAATTCGCCC. Translation: CASSPRQGYNSP. The entire CDR3 is CASSPRQGYNSPLYF.